This T cell receptor beta chain was captured in a study of blood T cell repertoires in COVID-19. Study-level information: From the United States, Italy and Spain came samples of acute and convalescent COVID-19.

Trimming pared 5 bases from V and 4 bases from J, leaving 8 bases between. The CDR3 sequence is 12 residues long. Germline V gene data show CDR1 as SEHNR and CDR2 as FQNEAQ (reference sequence). Patients at the Seattle site were enrolled during active infection and followed longitudinally. Original analysis: Amplification with reference gene primers provided the estimates of nucleated cell counts. The assay was immunoSEQ multiplex PCR, and TCRdb's table has in-frame clones only and misses some. The DNA gave D and trimming, while V, J and clone size come from that table. The repertoire includes over 450,000 clones, around nine tenths of them detected once, and roughly 8% sits in the top ten.

The chain couples TRBV7-9 to TRBJ1-1; D remains unclear. The sequence came from a woman in her fifties or sixties with COVID-19, enrolled during active disease. The sample was peripheral blood. This CDR3 reads CASSPVSTEAFF. The CDR3 DNA sequence: TGTGCCAGCAGCCCCGTTAGCACTGAAGCTTTCTTT.